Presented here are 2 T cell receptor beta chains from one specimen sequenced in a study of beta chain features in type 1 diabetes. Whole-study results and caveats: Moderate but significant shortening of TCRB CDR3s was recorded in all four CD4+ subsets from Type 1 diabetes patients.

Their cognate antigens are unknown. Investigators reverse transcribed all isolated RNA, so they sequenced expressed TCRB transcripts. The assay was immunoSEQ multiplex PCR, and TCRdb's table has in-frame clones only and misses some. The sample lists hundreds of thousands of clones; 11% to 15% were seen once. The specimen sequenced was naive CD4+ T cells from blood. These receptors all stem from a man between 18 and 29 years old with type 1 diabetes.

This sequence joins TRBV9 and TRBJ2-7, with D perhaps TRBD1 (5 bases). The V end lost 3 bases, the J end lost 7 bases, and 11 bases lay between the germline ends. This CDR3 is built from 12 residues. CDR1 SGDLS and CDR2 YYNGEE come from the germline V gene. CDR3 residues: CASSASQGEQYF. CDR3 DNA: TGTGCCAGCAGCGCCTCCCAGGGAGAGCAGTACTTC.

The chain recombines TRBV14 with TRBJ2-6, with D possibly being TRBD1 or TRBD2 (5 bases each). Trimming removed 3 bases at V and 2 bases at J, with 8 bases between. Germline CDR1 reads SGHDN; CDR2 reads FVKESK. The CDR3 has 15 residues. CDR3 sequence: CASSHGGTGANVLTF. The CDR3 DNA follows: TGTGCCAGCAGCCATGGGGGTACTGGGGCCAACGTCCTGACTTTC.